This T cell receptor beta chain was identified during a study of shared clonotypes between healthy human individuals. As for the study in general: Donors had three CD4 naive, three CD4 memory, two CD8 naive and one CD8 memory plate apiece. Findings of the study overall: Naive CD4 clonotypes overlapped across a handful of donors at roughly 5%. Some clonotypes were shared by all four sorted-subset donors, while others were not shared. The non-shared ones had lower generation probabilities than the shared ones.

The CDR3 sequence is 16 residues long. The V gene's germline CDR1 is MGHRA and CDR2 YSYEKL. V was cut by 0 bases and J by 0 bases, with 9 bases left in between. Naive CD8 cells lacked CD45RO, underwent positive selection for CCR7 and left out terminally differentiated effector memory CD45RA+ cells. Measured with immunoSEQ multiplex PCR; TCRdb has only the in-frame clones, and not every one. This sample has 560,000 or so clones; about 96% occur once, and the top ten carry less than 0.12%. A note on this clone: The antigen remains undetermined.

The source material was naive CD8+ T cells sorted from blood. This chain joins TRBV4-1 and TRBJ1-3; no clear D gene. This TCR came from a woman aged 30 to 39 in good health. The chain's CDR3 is CASSQDAVSSGNTIYF. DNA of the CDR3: TGCGCCAGCAGCCAAGATGCGGTCAGCTCTGGAAACACCATATATTTT.